These 22 T cell receptor beta chains came from one sample sequenced in a study of T cells after yellow fever vaccination. TCRdb fed the 5' RACE reads into MiXCR, producing one record per CDR3 protein. The repertoire holds approximately 450,000 distinct CDR3 sequences, with 15% to 20% as singletons. The starting material was PBMCs, obtained before the yellow fever booster vaccination. All receptors derive from a young man who received the YFV17D yellow fever vaccine.

The rearrangement uses TRBV10-3 and TRBJ2-2, with D maybe TRBD1 (6 bases). The V end lost 3 bases, the J end lost 3 bases, and 8 bases lay between the germline ends. CDR1 and CDR2 (germline): ENHRY, SYGVKD. CDR3 length: 14 amino acids. The CDR3 sequence is CAISDQGYTGELFF. The CDR3 nucleotides read TGTGCCATCAGTGACCAGGGGTACACCGGGGAGCTGTTTTTT.

This clonotype has more than one count but fewer than ten. The J gene is TRBJ2-7, the V gene TRBV5-1; the match to TRBD2 covers 8 bases. V shed 4 bases, J shed 3 bases, and the junction held 3 bases outside the gene matches. The CDR3 sequence is 13 residues long. Germline assignment: CDR1 SGHRS and CDR2 YFSETQ. CDR3: CASSPGGDYEQYV. The CDR3 DNA reads TGCGCCAGCAGCCCCGGGGGGGACTACGAGCAGTACGTC.

The chain uses TRBV29-1 and TRBJ2-5; 7 bases line up with TRBD1. Germline trimming cut 7 bases from V and 5 bases from J; bases unmatched to any gene: 7. CDR1 is SQVTM, CDR2 ANQGSEA, per germline. There are 12 residues in the CDR3. The CDR3 bases are TGCAGCGGCAGACAGGGATTGGAGACCCAGTACTTC. Amino acid sequence: CSGRQGLETQYF. Full variable domain (rest looked up from reference TRBV29-1 and TRBJ2-5): SAVISQKPSRDICQRGTSLTIQCQVDSQVTMMFWYRQQPGQSLTLIATANQGSEATYESGFVIDKFPISRPNLTFSTLTVSNMSPEDSSIYLCSGRQGLETQYFGPGTRLLVL.

The gene calls are TRBV4-3 and TRBJ2-5, with D uncertain. The V gene lost 0 bases and the J gene lost 1 base, with 12 bases spanning the gap. This CDR3 comprises 16 residues. Germline V gene lookup returns CDR1 LGHNA and CDR2 YSLEER. CDR3 region: CASSQDGRFVQETQYF. CDR3 in DNA: TGCGCCAGCAGCCAAGATGGCAGGTTCGTCCAAGAGACCCAGTACTTC.

This rearrangement joins TRBV19 to TRBJ2-3; 7 bases are shared with TRBD2. With V trimmed by 2 bases and J by 6 bases, 5 bases remained unmatched. Germline assignment: CDR1 LNHDA and CDR2 SQIVND (reference sequence). This CDR3 is 14 amino acids long. CDR3 coding DNA: TGTGCCAGTAGTATAATGACTAGCTACGATACGCAGTATTTT. Its protein is CASSIMTSYDTQYF.

This chain uses TRBV20-1 with TRBJ2-5; D not resolved. Germline V gene lookup returns CDR1 DFQATT and CDR2 SNEGSKA (reference sequence). V was pared by 0 bases and J by 2 bases, with 7 bases between. This CDR3 has 13 amino acids. In DNA form, the CDR3 reads TGCAGTGCTAGAGACCCAAGGCAAGAGACCCAGTACTTC. Encoded protein: CSARDPRQETQYF.

This clonotype was seen a handful of times. J is TRBJ2-1 and V is TRBV30; D call uncertain. V was clipped by 2 bases and J by 1 base, with 6 bases between them. The germline CDR1 and CDR2 sequences are GTSNPN and SVGIG (reference sequence). CDR3 length: 13 residues. The CDR3 is CAWSPSSYNEQFF. The CDR3 nucleotides read TGTGCCTGGAGTCCCTCTTCCTACAATGAGCAGTTCTTC.

This clonotype was counted only a few times. The gene calls are TRBV13 and TRBJ1-2; TRBD1 matches at 8 bases. Looked up from germline, CDR1 is PRHDT and CDR2 is FYEKMQ (reference sequence). The CDR3 length is 16 residues. V was clipped by 1 base and J by 1 base; unmatched bases: 5. The CDR3: CASSLVGQVVNYGYTF. CDR3 coding DNA: TGTGCCAGCAGCTTAGTGGGACAGGTTGTTAACTATGGCTACACCTTC.

The gene calls are TRBV12-3 or TRBV12-4 and TRBJ1-1; D perhaps matches TRBD1 (6 bases). The CDR3 is 14 amino acids. Trimming pared 1 base from V and 7 bases from J, leaving 13 bases between. CDR3 sequence reads: CASSLGVETGEAFF. The CDR3 DNA sequence: TGTGCCAGCAGTTTAGGAGTGGAGACAGGTGAAGCTTTCTTT.

This clonotype appeared many times. This chain joins TRBV7-9 and TRBJ2-2; D unclear. Germline-derived CDR1 and CDR2 are SEHNR and FQNEAQ (reference sequence). The V and J ends lost 1 base and 4 bases respectively, with 16 bases between them. The CDR3 is 17 residues long. This chain's CDR3 is CASSLGLEVLTTGELFF. For the CDR3, the DNA is TGTGCCAGCAGCTTAGGACTTGAGGTTCTTACCACCGGGGAGCTGTTTTTT.

The CDR3 spells CASSSPPGQVRPNTGELFF. The CDR3 nucleotides read TGCGCCAGCAGCTCCCCTCCGGGACAAGTCCGCCCGAACACCGGGGAGCTGTTTTTT. The gene calls are TRBV5-1 and TRBJ2-2; D is possibly TRBD1 (6 bases). The CDR3 loop spans 19 amino acids. Germline V gene sequence: CDR1 SGHRS, CDR2 YFSETQ. V lost 3 bases and J lost 0, with 21 bases in between.

This clonotype came up a few times. The J gene is TRBJ2-1, the V gene TRBV19; no definite D call. With 3 bases removed from V and 2 bases from J, the gap between germline ends came to 8 bases. The germline V gene encodes CDR1 LNHDA and CDR2 SQIVND (reference sequence). This CDR3 comprises 14 residues. The CDR3 region is CASSIQQTYNEQFF. Written as DNA, the CDR3 is TGTGCCAGTAGTATCCAACAGACCTACAATGAGCAGTTCTTC.

This CDR3 reads CAINTLRTGVNTGELFF. DNA of the CDR3: TGTGCCATCAACACTCTACGGACAGGGGTCAACACCGGGGAGCTGTTTTTT. V is TRBV28 and J is TRBJ2-2, with 9 bases identical to TRBD1. After removal of 10 bases from V and 2 bases from J, the junction contained 14 bases not matched to a gene. Germline V CDR1 and CDR2: MDHEN, SYDVKM. The CDR3 runs to 17 residues.

The chain links TRBV10-3 to TRBJ2-7, with a possible D match to TRBD1 (5 bases). The CDR3 has 13 amino acids. V was trimmed by 3 bases and J by 4 bases, leaving 10 bases between them. CDR1 and CDR2 (germline): ENHRY, SYGVKD. This CDR3 is CAISEYRGYEQYV. The CDR3 DNA reads as TGTGCCATCAGTGAATATAGGGGTTACGAGCAGTACGTC.

About this clonotype itself: A much larger clonotype is one base distant, so this may be a read error. The chain combines TRBV6-2 or TRBV6-3 with TRBJ2-5, with 12 positions matching TRBD2. CDR1 and CDR2 from the germline V gene are MNHEY and SVGEGT. The CDR3 has 16 amino acids. CDR3 sequence (DNA): TGTGCCAGCAGTCCCCGGACTAGCGGGGTCCAGGAGACCCTGTACTTC. It codes for CASSPRTSGVQETLYF.

The V call is TRBV29-1, the J call TRBJ2-5; D call uncertain. Germline V gives CDR1 SQVTM, CDR2 ANQGSEA. V gave up 8 bases and J gave up 2 bases, with 18 bases separating them. The CDR3 has 14 residues. The CDR3 protein is CSLFGDPGQETQYF. The CDR3 coding sequence is TGCAGCCTCTTCGGAGATCCAGGTCAAGAGACCCAGTACTTC.

This clonotype has a handful of counts. This chain connects TRBV6-6 to TRBJ2-7; the D gene is possibly TRBD2 (6 bases). The germline V gene has CDR1 MNHNY and CDR2 SVGAGI (reference sequence). This CDR3 comprises 15 residues. This chain's CDR3 is CASSLTGTGRYEHYV. The CDR3 DNA reads TGTGCCAGCAGTCTCACTGGGACCGGGAGATACGAGCATTACGTC.

This clonotype was observed a handful of times. The J gene is TRBJ2-1, the V gene TRBV4-1; TRBD1 matches at 8 bases. The CDR3 runs to 16 residues. The germline CDR1 and CDR2 sequences are MGHRA and YSYEKL. Trimming removed 1 base from V and 4 bases from J; junction bases left unmatched: 6. CDR3 sequence: CASSQGTGTGYNEQFF. In DNA form, the CDR3 reads TGCGCCAGCAGCCAAGGGACAGGGACCGGTTACAATGAGCAGTTCTTC.

This clonotype was counted between two and nine times. J is TRBJ1-2 and V is TRBV12-5, with D tentatively TRBD1 (6 bases). V lost 10 bases and J 0 bases, leaving 15 bases between the germline ends. CDR1 and CDR2 from the germline V gene are LGHNT and FRNRAP. The CDR3 covers 14 residues. CDR3: CATVATGANYGYTF. Written as DNA, the CDR3 is TGTGCTACCGTCGCGACAGGAGCTAACTATGGCTACACCTTC.

The chain is built from TRBV6-5 and TRBJ2-5; 7 bases are a match to TRBD2. Trimming took 5 bases from V and 9 from J; bases not matched to a gene: 9. Germline CDR1 is MNHEY and CDR2 is SVGAGI. The CDR3 loop spans 13 amino acids. The DNA for the CDR3 is TGTGCCAGCAGTCGGACTAGTGAGGCCCCCCAGTACTTC. It codes for CASSRTSEAPQYF.

Of note for this clonotype: A read error is possible here, since a much larger clone lies one base away. The rearrangement joins TRBV6-4 to TRBJ2-3, with D perhaps being TRBD1 or TRBD2 (5 bases each). V lost 2 bases to trimming and J lost 4 bases, with 13 bases between them. This CDR3 spans 15 amino acids. Germline assignment: CDR1 MRHNA and CDR2 SNTAGT. CDR3 amino acids: CASSDGSEGSDTQYF. The CDR3 nucleotides read TGTGCCAGCAGTGACGGTAGCGAGGGGTCAGATACGCAGTATTTT.

The table lists this clonotype with a few counts. The J gene is TRBJ1-1, the V gene TRBV25-1; D perhaps matches TRBD1 (5 bases). Germline lookup yields CDR1 MGHDK and CDR2 SYGVNS. The length of the CDR3 is 14 residues. V was trimmed by 3 bases and J by 4 bases, leaving 12 bases between them. CDR3 sequence: CASSEGGVVTEAFF. The CDR3 bases are TGTGCCAGCAGTGAGGGGGGGGTGGTCACTGAAGCTTTCTTT.